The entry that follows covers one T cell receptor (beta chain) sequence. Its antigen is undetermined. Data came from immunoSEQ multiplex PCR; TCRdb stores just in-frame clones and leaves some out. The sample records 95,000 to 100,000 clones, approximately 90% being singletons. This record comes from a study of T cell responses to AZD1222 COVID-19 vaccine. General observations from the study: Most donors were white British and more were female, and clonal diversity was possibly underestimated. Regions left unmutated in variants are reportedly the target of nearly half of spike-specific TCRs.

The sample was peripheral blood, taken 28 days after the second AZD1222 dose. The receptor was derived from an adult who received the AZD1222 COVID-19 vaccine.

CDR3 sequence: CASSLDGPGGYNEQFF. CDR3 bases: TGTGCCAGCAGCTTGGACGGGCCCGGGGGATACAATGAGCAGTTCTTC. The genes are TRBV5-4 and TRBJ2-1, with D possibly matching TRBD2 (6 bases). CDR1 is SGHNT, CDR2 YYREEE, per germline (reference sequence). There are 16 residues in the CDR3. V gave up 0 bases and J gave up 4 bases, with 14 bases separating them.